This T cell receptor beta chain originates from a study of blood T cell repertoires in COVID-19. Trimming left V 2 bases short and J 4 bases short, with 9 bases between. This CDR3 region has 14 residues. Germline CDR1 is MNHEY and CDR2 is SVGAGI. Authors' data handling: Nucleated cell counts were estimated from reference gene primer amplification. This table comes from immunoSEQ multiplex PCR, and its TCRdb copy is limited to in-frame clones, with some not included. Clone size and the V and J calls come from that table; the DNA yielded D and trimming. Of roughly 150,000 clones listed, 75% to 90% are singletons.

The sequenced sample consisted of peripheral blood. This chain uses TRBV6-5 with TRBJ1-3; no clear D gene. The receptor was derived from a young man with COVID-19, enrolled during active disease. Here the CDR3 DNA reads TGTGCCAGCAGTTACGGGCAGATCGGAAACACCATATATTTT. It is translated as CASSYGQIGNTIYF.